This TCR beta chain was recorded in a study of cytomegalovirus exposure and HLA in healthy donors. Overall study: HLA-typed donors were the source of 90 million or so unique TCRs, which an early data release held. Genetic ancestry analysis placed approximately 80% of the 300 to 500 donors that were genotyped in the Caucasian-associated cluster. Broader study findings: Within an earlier analysis, most TCR beta V segments proved productive either about 90% or about 30% of the time.

PCR used 60 Vbeta primers and 13 Jbeta primers. Sequenced by immunoSEQ multiplex PCR; TCRdb stores in-frame clones only, minus some. Here the sample spans 150,000 to 160,000 clones, around 84% being singletons. Germline-derived CDR1 and CDR2 are SGHRS and YFSETQ. The CDR3 has 15 residues. V was cut by 2 bases and J by 0 bases, with 9 bases left in between. Concerning this clone: Its antigen remains unidentified.

The TCR was taken from a middle-aged woman in good health and CMV-seropositive. Sequencing input: PBMCs. V and J are TRBV5-1 and TRBJ2-1, with a possible D match to TRBD2 (5 bases). The CDR3 region is CASSFELDSYNEQFF. The CDR3 DNA sequence: TGCGCCAGCAGCTTCGAACTAGACTCCTACAATGAGCAGTTCTTC.